These 10 T cell receptor beta chains share one sample of origin, sequenced in a study of blood T cell repertoires in COVID-19. Sequencing was performed with immunoSEQ multiplex PCR; in TCRdb, only in-frame clones are kept and a portion is missing. The sample has about 320,000 clones, approximately 88% seen once. The sequenced sample was PBMCs or T cells enriched from blood (not recorded which). These receptors were obtained from a man under 40 who had recovered from COVID-19.

V gene TRBV6-1 combines with J gene TRBJ2-7; 7 bases are a match to TRBD2. With V trimmed by 1 base and J by 0 bases, 0 bases remained unmatched. The CDR3 covers 14 residues. Germline loops: CDR1 MNHNS, CDR2 SASEGT. CDR3 region: CASSEGGSSYEQYF. CDR3 sequence (DNA): TGTGCCAGCAGTGAAGGCGGGAGCTCCTACGAGCAGTACTTC.

In regard to this clone: Other DNA sequences in the same sample also yield this CDR3. The chain recombines TRBV19 with TRBJ1-2; perhaps TRBD1 as D (6 bases). Trimming left V 3 bases short and J 4 bases short, with 9 bases between. CDR1 is LNHDA and CDR2 is SQIVND in the germline V gene (reference sequence). CDR3 length: 13 amino acids. The CDR3 loop reads CASSIGGTYGYTF. The CDR3 DNA reads as TGTGCCAGTAGTATTGGGGGCACCTATGGCTACACCTTC.

The CDR3 sequence: CASRNRSPGQGLETQYF. For the CDR3, the DNA is TGTGCCAGCAGAAATCGCTCCCCCGGACAGGGTTTAGAGACCCAGTACTTC. The chain links TRBV7-6 to TRBJ2-5, with 8 bases lining up with TRBD1. The V segment lost 6 bases and the J segment 4 bases; nucleotides outside the gene matches: 16. This CDR3 spans 17 amino acids. The germline CDR1 and CDR2 sequences are SGHVS and FNYEAQ. Full variable domain (remainder filled in from reference TRBV7-6 and TRBJ2-5): GAGVSQSPRYKVTKRGQDVALRCDPISGHVSLYWYRQALGQGPEFLTYFNYEAQQDKSGLPNDRFSAERPEGSISTLTIQRTEQRDSAMYRCASRNRSPGQGLETQYFGPGTRLLVL.

The CDR3 loop reads CASSLGWGQGINEKLFF. The CDR3 coding sequence is TGCGCCAGCAGCTTGGGCTGGGGACAGGGCATTAATGAAAAACTGTTTTTT. The chain couples TRBV5-1 to TRBJ1-4; 9 positions agree with TRBD1. The V and J ends lost 0 bases and 4 bases, in that order; junction bases with no gene match: 7. Per the germline V gene, CDR1 is SGHRS and CDR2 is YFSETQ. The CDR3 length is 17 residues.

The rearrangement links TRBV19 to TRBJ2-2; D is ambiguous. The CDR3 is made up of 12 amino acids. Germline V gives CDR1 LNHDA, CDR2 SQIVND (reference sequence). V was shortened by 3 bases and J by 6 bases, with 5 bases between the two germline ends. DNA of the CDR3: TGTGCCAGTAGTATTTATCCCGGGGAGCTGTTTTTT. It yields the protein CASSIYPGELFF.

Comment on this clone: Other nucleotide sequences from this sample produce the same CDR3. The V call is TRBV9, the J call TRBJ2-7, with TRBD1 matching 12 bases. The length of the CDR3 is 14 residues. CDR1 is SGDLS, CDR2 YYNGEE, per germline. Trimming cost V 4 bases and J 7 bases; bases outside gene matches: 6. For the CDR3, the DNA is TGTGCCAGCAGCCCGGGACAGGGGGCGGGGGAGCAGTACTTC. It is translated as CASSPGQGAGEQYF.

This rearrangement joins TRBV19 to TRBJ1-5, with a weak D call TRBD1 (6 bases). The V gene lost 7 bases and the J gene lost 5 bases, with 15 bases spanning the gap. Germline-derived CDR1 and CDR2 are LNHDA and SQIVND (reference sequence). This CDR3 spans 14 amino acids. CDR3 sequence: CASTSDSSYQPQHF. Here the CDR3 DNA reads TGTGCCAGTACCTCGGACAGCAGCTATCAGCCCCAGCATTTT.

V gene TRBV11-2 combines with J gene TRBJ1-5, with TRBD1 matching 7 bases. Germline CDR1 and CDR2: SGHAT and FQNNGV. There are 13 residues in the CDR3. V was pared by 5 bases and J by 7 bases, with 5 bases of the junction left unmatched. CDR3 nucleotides: TGTGCCAGCAGCCCCGACAGGGACCAGCCCCAGCATTTT. The encoded protein is CASSPDRDQPQHF.

Comment on this clone: At one end, the junction sequence differs from germline, possibly due to a read error. The chain joins TRBV2 to TRBJ2-7; 10 bases fit TRBD1. Germline CDR1 and CDR2: SNHLY and FYNNEI. The CDR3 length is 14 residues. The CDR3 region has the DNA TGTGCCAGCATTAAGACAGGGGGCTCCCACGAGCAGTACTTC. It translates to CASIKTGGSHEQYF.

The V and J genes are TRBV5-1 and TRBJ2-1; TRBD1 might be the D (6 bases). The CDR3 totals 19 residues. The V end lost 0 bases, the J end lost 0 bases, and 19 bases lay between the germline ends. Germline CDR1 reads SGHRS; CDR2 reads YFSETQ. The DNA for the CDR3 is TGCGCCAGCAGCTTGGAACGGGTGGGGGCTAGGAGCTCCTACAATGAGCAGTTCTTC. This codes for CASSLERVGARSSYNEQFF.